These 29 T cell receptor beta chains share one sample of origin, sequenced in a study of metastatic and nonmetastatic thyroid tumors. TCRdb re-clonotyped the PCR reads via MiXCR. Found here are under 25,000 clones, over 20% of them singletons; the top ten hold approximately 8.1%. All patients reached thyroid surgery having received no treatment beforehand. The sequenced sample consisted of adjacent normal tissue. Every receptor here comes from a female donor with papillary thyroid cancer or a benign thyroid nodule (not recorded which). Some clones in this sample may be carry-over from other donors' samples.

This chain links TRBV12-3 or TRBV12-4 with TRBJ2-5; 13 bases match TRBD2. With the DNA end fitting TRBJ2-1 better, the J assignment may be wrong. The CDR3 consists of 15 residues. CDR3 protein: CASRQGLAGYNEQFF. DNA for the CDR3: TGTGCCAGCAGACAGGGACTAGCGGGATACAATGAGCAGTTCTTC.

The genes are TRBV19 and TRBJ2-3; D unresolved. The germline V and J ends were trimmed by 2 bases and 2 bases, with 11 bases remaining between them. Germline CDR1 reads LNHDA; CDR2 reads SQIVND (reference sequence). There are 15 residues in the CDR3. CDR3 sequence reads: CASSIRLGVTDTQYF. The DNA of the CDR3 is TGTGCCAGTAGTATACGGCTAGGAGTCACAGATACGCAGTATTTT.

This clone is categorized as medium-sized. The genes are TRBV20-1 and TRBJ2-5, with a possible D match to TRBD2 (6 bases). Per the germline V gene, CDR1 is DFQATT and CDR2 is SNEGSKA (reference sequence). The CDR3 runs to 15 residues. The V end was cut by 0 bases, the J end by 2 bases, with 13 bases between. The CDR3 region has the DNA TGCAGTGCTAGAGATATCTCCCTAGCGCAAGAGACCCAGTACTTC. It translates to CSARDISLAQETQYF.

The rearrangement uses TRBV11-3 and TRBJ2-3, with D possibly being TRBD1 (6 bases). V lost 5 bases to trimming and J lost 6 bases, with 9 bases between them. This CDR3 region has 12 residues. Per germline, CDR1 SGHNT and CDR2 YENEEA. The CDR3 sequence: CASSVTGDTQYF. As DNA, the CDR3 is TGTGCCAGCAGCGTCACAGGGGATACGCAGTATTTT.

V and J are TRBV29-1 and TRBJ2-7, with TRBD1 as a possible D gene (6 bases). CDR1 SQVTM and CDR2 ANQGSEA come from the germline V gene. The V gene lost 0 bases and the J gene lost 0 bases, with 21 bases spanning the gap. CDR3 length equals 18 residues. DNA for the CDR3: TGCAGCGTTGAAGAATCGGGGTGGGGTCAGGGGCACTCCTACGAGCAGTACTTC. The encoded protein is CSVEESGWGQGHSYEQYF.

This clone occurred a few times. The chain uses TRBV19 and TRBJ1-5; the D gene is possibly TRBD1 (6 bases). Looked up from germline, CDR1 is LNHDA and CDR2 is SQIVND (reference sequence). Trimming removed 4 bases from V and 5 bases from J, with 15 bases in between. The CDR3 loop spans 15 amino acids. For the CDR3, the DNA is TGTGCCAGTAGTACCCACGGACAGTTAGATCAGCCCCAGCATTTT. Encoded protein: CASSTHGQLDQPQHF.

This clone is classed as medium-sized. The chain joins TRBV12-3 or TRBV12-4 to TRBJ2-1; 8 bases agree with TRBD2. The CDR3 consists of 13 residues. V was pared by 1 base and J by 9 bases, with 2 bases of the junction left unmatched. The CDR3 nucleotides read TGTGCCAGCAGTTTAGAAACTAGCGGTGAGCAGTTCTTC. Protein product: CASSLETSGEQFF.

This clone showed up just a few times. This chain links TRBV9 with TRBJ1-2; D unclear. V was cut by 3 bases and J by 3 bases, with 12 bases left in between. Germline lookup yields CDR1 SGDLS and CDR2 YYNGEE. This CDR3 contains 14 residues. This CDR3 is CASSADGGYYGYTF. The CDR3 DNA is TGTGCCAGCAGCGCAGATGGCGGATACTATGGCTACACCTTC.

By sample fraction, this clone is medium-sized. V is TRBV24-1 and J is TRBJ2-1; D perhaps matches TRBD2 (6 bases). The germline V gene has CDR1 KGHDR and CDR2 SFDVKD. CDR3 length: 16 residues. V lost 0 bases, J lost 3 bases, and 11 bases lay in between. For the CDR3, the DNA is TGTGCCACCAGTGATTTGTCCGGGAGTAGCTACAATGAGCAGTTCTTC. Translating it yields CATSDLSGSSYNEQFF.

This clone was observed a few times. The chain recombines TRBV12-3 or TRBV12-4 with TRBJ1-2, with TRBD1 as a possible D gene (5 bases). This CDR3 is built from 14 residues. V lost 5 bases and J 4 bases, leaving 14 bases between the germline ends. This CDR3 reads CASSITGVGYGYTF. CDR3 coding DNA: TGTGCCAGCAGTATAACGGGGGTGGGCTATGGCTACACCTTC.

The chain has TRBV7-3 and TRBJ2-2; D possibly corresponds to TRBD1 (5 bases). This CDR3 contains 13 residues. V lost 5 bases and J lost 1, with 5 bases in between. Per germline, CDR1 SGHTA and CDR2 FQGTGA. The CDR3 nucleotides are TGTGCCAGCAGCGGACAGAACACCGGGGAGCTGTTTTTT. Translated, it gives CASSGQNTGELFF.

This clone is medium-sized (0.01 to 0.1%). V gene TRBV5-1 combines with J gene TRBJ2-1; D remains unclear. CDR3 length: 13 residues. The germline CDR1 and CDR2 sequences are SGHRS and YFSETQ. Trimming stripped 4 bases from V and 10 bases from J, with 15 bases between. The CDR3 nucleotides are TGCGCCAGCAGCCAAAACTTCCATCGGGAGCAGTTCTTC. Protein: CASSQNFHREQFF.

This clone has a handful of counts. The chain links TRBV6-1 to TRBJ2-3; D might be TRBD2 (5 bases). V was shortened by 3 bases and J by 4 bases, with 17 bases between the two germline ends. The CDR3 totals 16 residues. Germline loops: CDR1 MNHNS, CDR2 SASEGT. CDR3: CASSDRAAAGPDTQYF. CDR3 DNA sequence: TGTGCCAGCAGTGATAGGGCAGCCGCGGGTCCAGATACGCAGTATTTT.

This chain connects TRBV7-9 to TRBJ2-5, with no clear D. The CDR3 loop spans 13 amino acids. V lost 5 bases, J lost 5 bases, and 12 bases lay in between. Germline assignment: CDR1 SEHNR and CDR2 FQNEAQ (reference sequence). CDR3 sequence reads: CASSPPLVETQYF. The CDR3 region has the DNA TGTGCCAGCAGCCCCCCGCTGGTGGAGACCCAGTACTTC. Full variable domain (missing parts from reference TRBV7-9 and TRBJ2-5): DTGVSQNPRHKITKRGQNVTFRCDPISEHNRLYWYRQTLGQGPEFLTYFQNEAQLEKSRLLSDRFSAERPKGSFSTLEIQRTEQGDSAMYLCASSPPLVETQYFGPGTRLLVL.

In this sample, this clone turned up a few times. This chain joins TRBV27 and TRBJ1-2; 9 nucleotides agree with TRBD1. The V gene's germline CDR1 is MNHEY and CDR2 SMNVEV (reference sequence). Trimming at V came to 4 bases and at J to 8 bases, leaving 5 bases not matched to a gene. The CDR3 is 13 amino acids. CDR3 sequence (DNA): TGTGCCAGCAGTTCCGGGACAGGGAGCGGCTACACCTTC. This translates into CASSSGTGSGYTF.

This clone was counted only a few times. The gene calls are TRBV28 and TRBJ2-7; D call uncertain. CDR1 MDHEN and CDR2 SYDVKM come from the germline V gene. The CDR3 consists of 15 residues. V lost 2 bases, J lost 4 bases, and 15 bases lay in between. The DNA of the CDR3 is TGTGCCAGCAGTTTAATATCGGCAGTACAATACGAGCAGTACTTC. Translating gives CASSLISAVQYEQYF.

In this sample, this clone is medium-sized. The CDR3: CASSEEGQVYNEQFF. CDR3 nucleotide sequence: TGTGCCAGCAGTGAAGAAGGACAGGTTTACAATGAGCAGTTCTTC. V usage is TRBV6-1 and J usage is TRBJ2-1, with 7 positions matching TRBD1. Germline CDR1 reads MNHNS; CDR2 reads SASEGT. V trimming: 1 base; J trimming: 4 bases; junction bases outside the gene matches: 4. CDR3 length: 15 residues.

This chain joins TRBV28 and TRBJ1-2; D not resolved. Trimming shortened V by 3 bases and J by 4 bases, and 24 bases separated the two germline ends. The CDR3 is 18 amino acids. Germline loops: CDR1 MDHEN, CDR2 SYDVKM. DNA for the CDR3: TGTGCCAGCAGTTTCGTTGCCCTCAGTGGGCATGTGCGCTATGGCTACACCTTC. Translating it yields CASSFVALSGHVRYGYTF.

This clone has only a few counts. The CDR3 protein is CASSFNGRTEAFF. As DNA, the CDR3 is TGTGCCAGCAGCTTTAATGGGCGGACTGAAGCTTTCTTT. This rearrangement joins TRBV11-3 to TRBJ1-1; D call uncertain. Germline V lookup: CDR1 SGHNT, CDR2 YENEEA. Between the trimmed V and J ends, which lost 3 bases and 5 bases, there was a span of 10 bases. CDR3 length: 13 amino acids. Drawing the rest from reference TRBV11-3 and TRBJ1-1, the complete variable domain is EAGVVQSPRYKIIEKKQPVAFWCNPISGHNTLYWYLQNLGQGPELLIRYENEEAVDDSQLPKDRFSAERLKGVDSTLKIQPAELGDSAVYLCASSFNGRTEAFFGQGTRLTVV.

The chain uses TRBV28 and TRBJ2-1; D not resolved. Germline CDR1 MDHEN, CDR2 SYDVKM. Trimming took 6 bases from V and 0 from J, leaving 12 bases between them. There are 15 residues in the CDR3. Written as DNA, the CDR3 is TGTGCCAGCAGCTACGAAGTATTCTCCTACAATGAGCAGTTCTTC. Its protein product is CASSYEVFSYNEQFF.

This sequence joins TRBV20-1 and TRBJ1-1; tentative D call: TRBD1 (5 bases). CDR1 is DFQATT and CDR2 is SNEGSKA in the germline V gene (reference sequence). This CDR3 spans 13 amino acids. Deletions cut 3 bases from V and 7 bases from J, with 15 bases between. This chain's CDR3 is CSARGTASGEAFF. The CDR3, as DNA: TGCAGTGCTAGGGGGACGGCCAGCGGTGAAGCTTTCTTT.

There are a few counts of this clone. The chain recombines TRBV24-1 with TRBJ1-1, with unresolved D. The CDR3 has 11 amino acids. V was shortened by 3 bases and J by 9 bases, with 7 bases between the two germline ends. Germline CDR1 reads KGHDR; CDR2 reads SFDVKD. The CDR3 reads CATSDGLKAFF. CDR3 bases: TGTGCCACCAGTGATGGGCTAAAAGCTTTCTTT.

CDR3 coding DNA: TGTGCCAGCTGGGGGGGGGCGTACCTGCGGGAGGCTGAAGCTTTCTTT. Its protein product is CASWGGAYLREAEAFF. The chain couples TRBV6-1 to TRBJ1-1; maybe TRBD1 (6 bases). Germline loops: CDR1 MNHNS, CDR2 SASEGT. Trimming shortened V by 8 bases and J by 6 bases, and 25 bases separated the two germline ends. The CDR3 contains 16 residues.

As to this clone: Because it lacks the conserved phenylalanine or tryptophan at the end, this CDR3 is likely a read error. It is unclear where the CDR3 begins or ends on the DNA, so no DNA is shown, and the CDR3 is as TCRdb lists it. The V call is TRBV5-5, the J call TRBJ2-7; TRBD2 is taken as the D call from the table, unchecked against the DNA. The CDR3 extends over 14 residues, inclusive of both ends. Per germline, CDR1 SGHKS and CDR2 YYEKEE (reference sequence). The CDR3 sequence is CASSFVLAGEDLNT.

The chain carries TRBV27 and TRBJ1-5; D uncertain. Germline CDR1 is MNHEY and CDR2 is SMNVEV (reference sequence). The CDR3 extends over 13 amino acids. The V end was cut by 5 bases, the J end by 4 bases, with 9 bases between. The CDR3 nucleotides are TGTGCCAGCAGTGGGAAGTTAAATCAGCCCCAGCATTTT. Protein: CASSGKLNQPQHF.

On this clone itself: Germline and junction disagree at one end, which may indicate a read error. The chain has TRBV28 and TRBJ2-7; no definite D call. Germline-derived CDR1 and CDR2 are MDHEN and SYDVKM. This CDR3 spans 11 amino acids. CDR3 amino acids: CASTPAYEHYF. Here the CDR3 DNA reads TGTGCCAGCACTCCAGCCTACGAGCACTACTTC.

J is TRBJ1-2 and V is TRBV19; D possibly corresponds to TRBD1 (6 bases). Trimming pared 3 bases from V and 0 bases from J, leaving 17 bases between. Germline values: CDR1 LNHDA, CDR2 SQIVND (reference sequence). The CDR3 has 17 residues. The CDR3 DNA sequence: TGTGCCAGTAGTATGCGGTACCTGTGGGGGCCTAACTATGGCTACACCTTC. Translation: CASSMRYLWGPNYGYTF.

This CDR3 reads CASSIKSSGANVLTF. As DNA, the CDR3 is TGTGCCAGTAGTATAAAGAGCTCTGGGGCCAACGTCCTGACTTTC. The chain has TRBV19 and TRBJ2-6; D is undetermined. The CDR3 sequence is 15 residues long. V lost 2 bases, J lost 0 bases, and 5 bases lay in between. The germline V gene has CDR1 LNHDA and CDR2 SQIVND (reference sequence).

The table lists this clone with a few counts. The J gene is TRBJ1-2, the V gene TRBV12-3 or TRBV12-4; D is undetermined. CDR3 size: 12 residues. Deletions cut 3 bases from V and 3 bases from J, with 5 bases between. DNA for the CDR3: TGTGCCAGCAGTTTCGATCACTATGGCTACACCTTC. It translates to CASSFDHYGYTF.